This T cell receptor beta chain was observed in a study of blood T cell repertoires in COVID-19. CDR3 length: 14 amino acids. With V trimmed by 4 bases and J by 6 bases, 6 bases remained unmatched. In germline, CDR1 is SEHNR, CDR2 FQNEAQ (reference sequence). This clone occurred once. Assay used: immunoSEQ multiplex PCR; TCRdb lists only in-frame clones, some missing. The sample consists of some 190,000 clones, about 70% of them appearing once. This receptor was obtained from a woman between 50 and 59 years old with active or convalescent COVID-19. The V call is TRBV7-9, the J call TRBJ2-7; TRBD1 aligns across 10 bases. Sequenced sample: peripheral blood. CDR3 residues: CASSSTGGRSEQYF. The CDR3 coding sequence is TGTGCCAGCAGCTCGACAGGGGGCAGGAGCGAGCAGTACTTC.